A selection of T cell receptor beta chains follows, all from one sample in a study of naive and memory T cell subsets. TCRdb ran MiXCR on the UMI-ligation and nested PCR reads and lists one entry per CDR3 protein. The sample records 84,000 or so distinct CDR3 sequences, more than 6.5% being singletons. Sequenced: central memory CD4+ T cells from blood. These receptors all come from a human donor in good health. Each CDR3 is given with its conserved first and last residue. Fields, in order: J gene, D gene, clone size, V gene, CDR3 DNA, CDR3 protein. The D gene is left open where the match is weak. Only some rows state a clone size, as once, few, many or a class for expanded clones.

j_gene: TRBJ2-1
d_gene: .
abundance: few
v_gene: TRBV12-3/TRBV12-4
CDR3nt: TGTGCCAGCAGTTTGTCTGGACGGAAGGGCAATGAGCAGTTCTTC
CDR3aa: CASSLSGRKGNEQFF

j_gene: TRBJ2-7
d_gene: .
abundance: .
v_gene: TRBV11-2
CDR3nt: TGTGCCAGCAGCTTAGGCAGGGGTACTTTCTACGAGCAGTACTTC
CDR3aa: CASSLGRGTFYEQYF

j_gene: TRBJ1-2
d_gene: TRBD1
abundance: many
v_gene: TRBV7-2
CDR3nt: TGTGCCAGCAGCTCCCGGGACAGCTACTTTAGAAACTATGGCTACACCTTC
CDR3aa: CASSSRDSYFRNYGYTF

j_gene: TRBJ2-1
d_gene: .
abundance: few
v_gene: TRBV4-3
CDR3nt: TGCGCCAGCAGCCAGTCTCCAGGGGTCGGTGAGCAGTTCTTC
CDR3aa: CASSQSPGVGEQFF

j_gene: TRBJ2-3
d_gene: .
abundance: .
v_gene: TRBV29-1
CDR3nt: TGCAGCGCCCGTTGGGGCAGGGCAGATACGCAGTATTTT
CDR3aa: CSARWGRADTQYF

j_gene: TRBJ1-3
d_gene: .
abundance: many
v_gene: TRBV7-2
CDR3nt: TGTGCCAGCAGCTTAGGAGGGTTTGGAAACACCATATATTTT
CDR3aa: CASSLGGFGNTIYF

j_gene: TRBJ2-1
d_gene: .
abundance: many
v_gene: TRBV20-1
CDR3nt: TGCAGTGCAGTGATTGGCCATGAGCAGTTCTTC
CDR3aa: CSAVIGHEQFF

j_gene: TRBJ1-2
d_gene: .
abundance: few
v_gene: TRBV20-1
CDR3nt: TGCAGTGCTGTAAGGGATACCTATGGCTACACCTTC
CDR3aa: CSAVRDTYGYTF

j_gene: TRBJ1-2
d_gene: .
abundance: few
v_gene: TRBV29-1
CDR3nt: TGCAGCGTTGCGGGACGGCTCGATGGCTACACCTTC
CDR3aa: CSVAGRLDGYTF

j_gene: TRBJ2-3
d_gene: TRBD2
abundance: many
v_gene: TRBV7-7
CDR3nt: TGTGCTAGCAGGCAGCGGGAGGGAGCTACGCAGTATTTT
CDR3aa: CASRQREGATQYF

j_gene: TRBJ1-3
d_gene: .
abundance: many
v_gene: TRBV12-3/TRBV12-4
CDR3nt: TGTGCCAGCAGCCGACAGGTCTCTGGAAACACCATATATTTT
CDR3aa: CASSRQVSGNTIYF

j_gene: TRBJ1-1
d_gene: TRBD1
abundance: many
v_gene: TRBV20-1
CDR3nt: TGCAGTGCTGGAACCCCGACAGGGACCACTGAAGCTTTCTTT
CDR3aa: CSAGTPTGTTEAFF

j_gene: TRBJ2-4
d_gene: TRBD1
abundance: many
v_gene: TRBV7-8
CDR3nt: TGTGCCAGCAGCCGACAGGGGGCTGCCAAAAACATTCAGTACTTC
CDR3aa: CASSRQGAAKNIQYF

j_gene: TRBJ2-3
d_gene: .
abundance: .
v_gene: TRBV6-1
CDR3nt: TGTGCCAGCACCCCACGGGATACGCAGTATTTT
CDR3aa: CASTPRDTQYF

j_gene: TRBJ2-3
d_gene: .
abundance: many
v_gene: TRBV18
CDR3nt: TGTGCCAGCTCACCTATCCGACAGGAGGTAGATACGCAGTATTTT
CDR3aa: CASSPIRQEVDTQYF

j_gene: TRBJ2-7
d_gene: TRBD2
abundance: many
v_gene: TRBV20-1
CDR3nt: TGCAGTGCTGGAAGTTTGGGGAGCCGGGGAGGGCCGTACGAGCAGTACTTC
CDR3aa: CSAGSLGSRGGPYEQYF

j_gene: TRBJ2-5
d_gene: .
abundance: few
v_gene: TRBV29-1
CDR3nt: TGCAGCGCAACCGGGGGCTACCCGTACCAAGAGACCCAGTACTTC
CDR3aa: CSATGGYPYQETQYF

j_gene: TRBJ1-5
d_gene: TRBD1
abundance: .
v_gene: TRBV2
CDR3nt: TGTGCCAGCAGTGATAGACAGGGAAAAGGCAATCAGCCCCAGCATTTT
CDR3aa: CASSDRQGKGNQPQHF

j_gene: TRBJ1-2
d_gene: .
abundance: many
v_gene: TRBV20-1
CDR3nt: TGCAGTGCTAGACCAGCTGCGGGGACGTTCGGCTACACCTTC
CDR3aa: CSARPAAGTFGYTF

j_gene: TRBJ2-7
d_gene: .
abundance: .
v_gene: TRBV20-1
CDR3nt: TGCAGTGCTAAACCGCGCGGGGCAGCTTTCTACGAGCAGTACTTC
CDR3aa: CSAKPRGAAFYEQYF

j_gene: TRBJ1-2
d_gene: TRBD1
abundance: many
v_gene: TRBV7-2
CDR3nt: TGTGCCAGCAGCCTAGGGCGGTTCGGACAGGACCTATCCAGGGGTGGCTACACCTTC
CDR3aa: CASSLGRFGQDLSRGGYTF

j_gene: TRBJ2-7
d_gene: .
abundance: .
v_gene: TRBV5-1
CDR3nt: TGCGCCAGCAGCTTGGTGTGGGGAAACTACGAGCAGTACTTC
CDR3aa: CASSLVWGNYEQYF

j_gene: TRBJ1-1
d_gene: .
abundance: few
v_gene: TRBV25-1
CDR3nt: TGTGCCAGCAGGGACGCAGAGTTCGAAGCTTTCTTT
CDR3aa: CASRDAEFEAFF

j_gene: TRBJ1-2
d_gene: .
abundance: few
v_gene: TRBV6-1
CDR3nt: TGTGCCAGCAGTGCGGGGGGGCCTAACCTAAACTATGGCTACACCTTC
CDR3aa: CASSAGGPNLNYGYTF

j_gene: TRBJ1-1
d_gene: TRBD1
abundance: many
v_gene: TRBV4-2
CDR3nt: TGTGCCAGCAGCCAAGCTCCGGGACAGGGGGGAGGGTGGTCAAATTTTGGCACTGAAGCTTTCTTT
CDR3aa: CASSQAPGQGGGWSNFGTEAFF

j_gene: TRBJ1-1
d_gene: .
abundance: many
v_gene: TRBV18
CDR3nt: TGTGCCAGCTCACCACCCCGGGGGGGGCTGAACACTGAAGCTTTCTTT
CDR3aa: CASSPPRGGLNTEAFF

j_gene: TRBJ2-2
d_gene: .
abundance: few
v_gene: TRBV18
CDR3nt: TGTGCCAGCTCACAAGATCTGGTAGGGACCGGGGAGCTGTTTTTT
CDR3aa: CASSQDLVGTGELFF

j_gene: TRBJ2-3
d_gene: .
abundance: many
v_gene: TRBV12-3/TRBV12-4
CDR3nt: TGTGCCAGCAGTCCGGAGCGGGTAGGCACAGATACGCAGTATTTT
CDR3aa: CASSPERVGTDTQYF

j_gene: TRBJ1-6
d_gene: .
abundance: many
v_gene: TRBV10-3
CDR3nt: TGTGCCATCAAATCGGCGGAGAGCTCCTATAATTCACCCCTCCACTTT
CDR3aa: CAIKSAESSYNSPLHF

j_gene: TRBJ1-1
d_gene: .
abundance: few
v_gene: TRBV15
CDR3nt: TGTGCCACCAGCAGATGGGCCCCTGAGCGCACTGAAGCTTTCTTT
CDR3aa: CATSRWAPERTEAFF

j_gene: TRBJ1-5
d_gene: TRBD1
abundance: many
v_gene: TRBV6-2/TRBV6-3
CDR3nt: TGTGCCAGCTGGGGCAAGAATCAACCGGGACAGGGGGCGTCTCAGCCCCAGCATTTT
CDR3aa: CASWGKNQPGQGASQPQHF

j_gene: TRBJ2-3
d_gene: .
abundance: many
v_gene: TRBV7-2
CDR3nt: TGTGCCAGCAGCCCGCGTGGGTCCACAGATACGCAGTATTTT
CDR3aa: CASSPRGSTDTQYF

j_gene: TRBJ1-6
d_gene: TRBD1
abundance: many
v_gene: TRBV7-2
CDR3nt: TGTGCCAGCAGCTTAGGGACAGGGAGATCACCCCTCCACTTT
CDR3aa: CASSLGTGRSPLHF

j_gene: TRBJ2-3
d_gene: .
abundance: .
v_gene: TRBV9
CDR3nt: TGTGCCAGCAGCGTAAAACAGGTTGGGGATACGCAGTATTTT
CDR3aa: CASSVKQVGDTQYF

j_gene: TRBJ2-7
d_gene: TRBD2
abundance: .
v_gene: TRBV6-2/TRBV6-3
CDR3nt: TGTGCCAGCATCCGCTCCGGACTAGCGGGGGGAGGAGAGCAGTACTTC
CDR3aa: CASIRSGLAGGGEQYF

j_gene: TRBJ2-7
d_gene: TRBD1
abundance: .
v_gene: TRBV28
CDR3nt: TGTGCCAGCAGTCCCACCAAGGGACAGGGGTGGGACGAGCAGTACTTC
CDR3aa: CASSPTKGQGWDEQYF

j_gene: TRBJ2-7
d_gene: TRBD2
abundance: .
v_gene: TRBV6-2/TRBV6-3
CDR3nt: TGTGCCAGCAGTAACTCTCAGCGGGGGAGACGCGAGCAGTACTTC
CDR3aa: CASSNSQRGRREQYF

j_gene: TRBJ1-1
d_gene: .
abundance: many
v_gene: TRBV29-1
CDR3nt: TGCAGCGTTGAAAGATCTACCCGGCTCGCGAACACTGAAGCTTTCTTT
CDR3aa: CSVERSTRLANTEAFF

j_gene: TRBJ2-1
d_gene: TRBD2
abundance: many
v_gene: TRBV20-1
CDR3nt: TGCAGTGCTAGAAGCGGGAGTAGCTCCTACAATGAGCAGTTCTTC
CDR3aa: CSARSGSSSYNEQFF

j_gene: TRBJ1-2
d_gene: .
abundance: many
v_gene: TRBV12-3/TRBV12-4
CDR3nt: TGTGCCAGCAGAGAGGACAACTATGGCTACACCTTC
CDR3aa: CASREDNYGYTF

j_gene: TRBJ1-5
d_gene: .
abundance: .
v_gene: TRBV3-1
CDR3nt: TGTGCCAGCAGCCAGGGTCTGAATCAGCCCCAGCATTTT
CDR3aa: CASSQGLNQPQHF

j_gene: TRBJ2-1
d_gene: TRBD2
abundance: many
v_gene: TRBV6-6
CDR3nt: TGTGCCAGCAGTTTACGAGCGGGGGGGCCTTTTTTC
CDR3aa: CASSLRAGGPFF

j_gene: TRBJ2-7
d_gene: TRBD1
abundance: .
v_gene: TRBV7-2
CDR3nt: TGTGCCAGCAGCCGCACCCGGACAGGGGAGGGTTTCGAGCAGTACTTC
CDR3aa: CASSRTRTGEGFEQYF

j_gene: TRBJ1-4
d_gene: .
abundance: few
v_gene: TRBV5-1
CDR3nt: TGCGCCAGCAGCCTGGGAGGTGCAGATGAAAAACTGTTTTTT
CDR3aa: CASSLGGADEKLFF

j_gene: TRBJ2-3
d_gene: .
abundance: .
v_gene: TRBV14
CDR3nt: TGTGCCAGCAGCCCTGGGATCCCAGATACGCAGTATTTT
CDR3aa: CASSPGIPDTQYF

j_gene: TRBJ2-7
d_gene: .
abundance: many
v_gene: TRBV20-1
CDR3nt: TGCAGTGGAATAGCGGACTCCTACGAGCAGTACTTC
CDR3aa: CSGIADSYEQYF

j_gene: TRBJ1-3
d_gene: .
abundance: .
v_gene: TRBV27
CDR3nt: TGTGCCAGCACGGCCCTGGGGGCAGGGGGAAACACCATATATTTT
CDR3aa: CASTALGAGGNTIYF

j_gene: TRBJ1-4
d_gene: .
abundance: .
v_gene: TRBV7-2
CDR3nt: TGTGCCAGCAGCGTAACAGGGCGCGCTTGGGACCAGGGCCGAATGAAAAAACTGTTTTTT
CDR3aa: CASSVTGRAWDQGRMKKLFF

j_gene: TRBJ1-3
d_gene: .
abundance: many
v_gene: TRBV20-1
CDR3nt: TGCAGTGCTTCGGCCGGAAACACCATATATTTT
CDR3aa: CSASAGNTIYF

j_gene: TRBJ1-1
d_gene: .
abundance: many
v_gene: TRBV12-3/TRBV12-4
CDR3nt: TGTGCCAGCAGCCCTGGACCGCCTGAGGGTCGTGAAGCTTTCTTT
CDR3aa: CASSPGPPEGREAFF

j_gene: TRBJ2-2
d_gene: TRBD1
abundance: few
v_gene: TRBV24-1
CDR3nt: TGTGCCACCAGCCTAGGACAGGGAAGGACCGGGGAGCTGTTTTTT
CDR3aa: CATSLGQGRTGELFF